This T cell receptor (beta chain) derives from a study of cytotoxic CD8 clonotypes in ibrutinib-treated CLL. This clone was counted between two and nine times. Its specificity is unknown. Some clones are missing from TCRdb's copy, which holds only in-frame ones; the method was immunoSEQ multiplex PCR. The table has some 350,000 clones, 67% seen once. Findings of the study overall: Clonality increased with ibrutinib response but returned toward baseline at progression. Baseline-level clonality went beyond age-matched healthy donors and moved in step with circulating CD8+ T-cell counts.

Germline loops: CDR1 MNHNY, CDR2 SVGAGI (reference sequence). The V and J ends lost 4 bases and 4 bases respectively, with 14 bases between them. CDR3 length equals 14 residues. Sequenced material: PBMCs, taken after 36 months of ibrutinib treatment. The chain links TRBV6-6 to TRBJ2-7; D unclear. This sequence was found in a human donor with chronic lymphocytic leukemia. For the CDR3, the DNA is TGTGCCAGCAGTTTGGTCCAGGTCGGGTACGAGCAGTACTTC. This codes for CASSLVQVGYEQYF.